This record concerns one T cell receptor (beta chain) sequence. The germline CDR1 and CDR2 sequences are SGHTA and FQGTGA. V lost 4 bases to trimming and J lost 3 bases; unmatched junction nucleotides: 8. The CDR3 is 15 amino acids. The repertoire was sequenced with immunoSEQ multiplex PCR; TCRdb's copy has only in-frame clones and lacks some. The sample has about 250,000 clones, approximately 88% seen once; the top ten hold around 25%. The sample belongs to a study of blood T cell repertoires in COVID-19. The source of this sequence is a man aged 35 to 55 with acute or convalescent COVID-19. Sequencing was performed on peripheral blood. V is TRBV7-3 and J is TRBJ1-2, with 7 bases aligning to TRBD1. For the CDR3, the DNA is TGTGCCAGCAGCTCCGGACAGGTGGGAGACTATGGCTACACCTTC. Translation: CASSSGQVGDYGYTF. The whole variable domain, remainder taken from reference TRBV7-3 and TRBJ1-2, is GAGVSQTPSNKVTEKGKYVELRCDPISGHTALYWYRQSLGQGPEFLIYFQGTGAADDSGLPNDRFFAVRPEGSVSTLKIQRTERGDSAVYLCASSSGQVGDYGYTFGSGTRLTVV.